Included here is one TCR beta chain sequence, with context. Ranging in age from about 6 to 100, the donors were healthy Caucasian individuals from Russia. J lost 1 base, V lost 5 bases, and 4 bases had no gene match. The CDR3 has 16 amino acids. CDR1 SEHNR and CDR2 FQNEAQ come from the germline V gene (reference sequence). Sample-barcoded 5' priming and a J-beta primer mix drove a second PCR of 7 to 11 cycles. Any given sample supplied a minimum of 2.5 million CDR3-containing paired-end reads. Via MiXCR, TCRdb re-called the 5' RACE reads, giving one row per CDR3 protein. Of fewer than 1 million distinct CDR3 sequences in the sample, roughly 44% were seen once. The data were obtained in a study of blood T cells in healthy people across ages. Study-level background: In model experiments, template switching was able to capture about one barcoded beta molecule for every two T cells that were present.

J is TRBJ2-1 and V is TRBV7-9, with 11 nucleotides matching TRBD2. The receptor's source is a man in his sixties in good health. Sample: blood. For the CDR3, the DNA is TGTGCCAGCAGCATCACTAGCGGGGGTTCCTACAATGAGCAGTTCTTC. Encoded protein: CASSITSGGSYNEQFF.